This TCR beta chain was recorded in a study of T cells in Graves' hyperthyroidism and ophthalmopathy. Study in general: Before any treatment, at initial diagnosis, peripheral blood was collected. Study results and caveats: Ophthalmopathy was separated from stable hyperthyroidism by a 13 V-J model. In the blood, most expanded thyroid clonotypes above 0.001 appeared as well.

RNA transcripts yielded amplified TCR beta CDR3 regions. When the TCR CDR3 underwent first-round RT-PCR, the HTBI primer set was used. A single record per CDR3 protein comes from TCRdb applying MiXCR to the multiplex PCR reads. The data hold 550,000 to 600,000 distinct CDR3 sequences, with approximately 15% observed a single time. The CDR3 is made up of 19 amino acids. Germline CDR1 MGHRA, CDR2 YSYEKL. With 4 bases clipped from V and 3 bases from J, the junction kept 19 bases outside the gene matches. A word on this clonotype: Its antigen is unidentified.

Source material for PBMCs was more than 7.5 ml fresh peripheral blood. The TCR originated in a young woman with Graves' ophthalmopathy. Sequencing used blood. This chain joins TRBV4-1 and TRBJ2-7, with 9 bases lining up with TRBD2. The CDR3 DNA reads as TGCGCCAGCAGCCCCGGGAGGGTCCGACTAGCGGAGAGGGACTACGAGCAGTACTTC. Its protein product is CASSPGRVRLAERDYEQYF.